This TCR beta chain was found in a study of monozygotic twins with inflammatory bowel disease. Every TCR library consumed around 4,000 ng of total RNA. UMIs containing a 6-nucleotide sample barcode were added via template switching. TCRdb reprocessed the 5' RACE reads, with one entry per CDR3 protein and no DNA. This sample's clone table lists about 160,000 distinct CDR3 sequences. General study points: It was not supported that a single strong signal or clonotype was associated with IBD. IBD patients displayed reduced TCRbeta diversity (inverse Simpson) when set against healthy co-twins.

To note about this clonotype: Its antigen is currently unknown.

The germline V gene encodes CDR1 MNHEY and CDR2 SMNVEV (reference sequence). This CDR3 comprises 14 residues. The receptor was isolated from a human donor with ulcerative colitis or Crohn's disease, or a healthy co-twin of an affected twin (not recorded which). This chain uses TRBV27 with TRBJ1-5; the D call from TCRdb, TRBD1, cannot be confirmed without DNA. The sequencing input was blood. The CDR3 loop reads CASSEGGVNQPQHF.